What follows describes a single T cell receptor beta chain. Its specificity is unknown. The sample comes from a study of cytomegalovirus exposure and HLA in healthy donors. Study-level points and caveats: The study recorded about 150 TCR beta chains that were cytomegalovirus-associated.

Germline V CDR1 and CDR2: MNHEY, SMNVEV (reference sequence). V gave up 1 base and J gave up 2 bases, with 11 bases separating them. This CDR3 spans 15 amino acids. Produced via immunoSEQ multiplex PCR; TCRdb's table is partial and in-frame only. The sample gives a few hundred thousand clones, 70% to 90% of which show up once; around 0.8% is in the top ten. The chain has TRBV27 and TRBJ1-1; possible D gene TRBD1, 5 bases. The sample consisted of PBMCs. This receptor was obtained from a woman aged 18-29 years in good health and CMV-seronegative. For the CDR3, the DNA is TGTGCCAGCAGTTTATATATTACAGGTAACACTGAAGCTTTCTTT. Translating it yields CASSLYITGNTEAFF.